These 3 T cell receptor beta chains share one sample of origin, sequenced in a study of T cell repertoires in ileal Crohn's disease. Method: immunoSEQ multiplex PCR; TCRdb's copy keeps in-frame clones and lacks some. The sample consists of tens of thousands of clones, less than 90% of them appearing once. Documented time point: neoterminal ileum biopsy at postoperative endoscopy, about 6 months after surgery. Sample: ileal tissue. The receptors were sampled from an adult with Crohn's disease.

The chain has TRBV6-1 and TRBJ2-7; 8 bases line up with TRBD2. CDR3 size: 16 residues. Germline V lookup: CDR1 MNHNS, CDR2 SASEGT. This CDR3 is CASSQAGGGLPYEQYV. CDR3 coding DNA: TGTGCCAGCAGTCAAGCTGGCGGGGGGTTACCCTACGAGCAGTACGTC.

The CDR3 loop reads CASSLERGNQPQHF. The DNA for the CDR3 is TGTGCCAGCAGCTTGGAGAGGGGCAATCAGCCCCAGCATTTT. The V call is TRBV5-5, the J call TRBJ1-5, with D unclear. This CDR3 spans 14 amino acids. Per the germline V gene, CDR1 is SGHKS and CDR2 is YYEKEE (reference sequence). Trimming removed 0 bases from V and 2 bases from J, with 6 bases in between.

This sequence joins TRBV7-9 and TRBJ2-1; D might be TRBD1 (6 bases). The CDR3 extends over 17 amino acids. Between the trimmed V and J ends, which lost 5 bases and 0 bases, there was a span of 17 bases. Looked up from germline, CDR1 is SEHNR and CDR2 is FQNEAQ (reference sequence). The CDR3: CASSMTRGISSYNEQFF. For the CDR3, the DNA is TGTGCCAGCAGCATGACCAGGGGTATTAGCTCCTACAATGAGCAGTTCTTC. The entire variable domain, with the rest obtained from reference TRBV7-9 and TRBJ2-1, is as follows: DTGVSQNPRHKITKRGQNVTFRCDPISEHNRLYWYRQTLGQGPEFLTYFQNEAQLEKSRLLSDRFSAERPKGSFSTLEIQRTEQGDSAMYLCASSMTRGISSYNEQFFGPGTRLTVL.